The T cell receptor (beta chain) under discussion was sequenced for a study of shared clonotypes between healthy human individuals. Across the study: With ages of 18 to 49, the donors were a couple of women and a few men.

J was trimmed by 9 bases and V by 1 base; bases with no gene match: 15. Per germline, CDR1 SGHTA and CDR2 FQGTGA. This CDR3 spans 17 amino acids. Naive CD8 isolation took CD45RO-negative cells positively selected for CCR7 and excluded terminally differentiated effector memory CD45RA+ cells. TCRdb's table, derived via immunoSEQ multiplex PCR, lists solely in-frame clones and lacks some. The table records millions of clones, about 92% of them present only once. The material sequenced was naive CD8+ T cells from PBMCs. The chain employs TRBV7-3 and TRBJ2-1; 7 bases are a match to TRBD2. This clonotype was obtained from a man younger than 30 in good health. Some clones in this sample may be carry-over from other donors' samples. The CDR3 reads CASSLIRSAGVKGEQFF. CDR3 coding DNA: TGTGCCAGCAGCTTAATTCGTTCGGCGGGAGTCAAAGGTGAGCAGTTCTTC.